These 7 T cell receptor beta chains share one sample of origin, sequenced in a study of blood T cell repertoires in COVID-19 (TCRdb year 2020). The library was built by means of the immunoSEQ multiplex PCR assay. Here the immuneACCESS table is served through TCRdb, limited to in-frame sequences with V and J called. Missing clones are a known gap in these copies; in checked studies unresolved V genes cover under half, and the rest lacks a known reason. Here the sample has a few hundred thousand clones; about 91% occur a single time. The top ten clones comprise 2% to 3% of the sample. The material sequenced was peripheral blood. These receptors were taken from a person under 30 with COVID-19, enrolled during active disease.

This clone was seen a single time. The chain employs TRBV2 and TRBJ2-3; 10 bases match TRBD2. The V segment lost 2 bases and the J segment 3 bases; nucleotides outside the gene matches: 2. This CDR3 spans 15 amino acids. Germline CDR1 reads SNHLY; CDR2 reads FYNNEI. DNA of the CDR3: TGTGCCAGCAGTGAAAATAGCGGGAGGACAGATACGCAGTATTTT. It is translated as CASSENSGRTDTQYF. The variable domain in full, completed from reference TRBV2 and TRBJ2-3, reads EPEVTQTPSHQVTQMGQEVILRCVPISNHLYFYWYRQILGQKVEFLVSFYNNEISEKSEIFDDQFSVERPDGSNFTLKIRSTKLEDSAMYFCASSENSGRTDTQYFGPGTRLTVL.

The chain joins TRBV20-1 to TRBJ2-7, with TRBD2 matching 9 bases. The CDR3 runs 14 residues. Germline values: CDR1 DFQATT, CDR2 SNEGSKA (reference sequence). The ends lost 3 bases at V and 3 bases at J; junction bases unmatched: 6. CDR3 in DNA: TGCAGTGCTAGTGGGCGGGAGGGCCTCTACGAGCAGTACTTC. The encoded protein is CSASGREGLYEQYF.

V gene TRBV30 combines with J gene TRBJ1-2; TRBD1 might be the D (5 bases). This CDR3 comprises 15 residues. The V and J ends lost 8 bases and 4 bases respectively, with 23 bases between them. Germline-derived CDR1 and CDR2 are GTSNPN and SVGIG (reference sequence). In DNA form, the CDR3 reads TGTGCCGCCATTGATCCGGGGGAATCGTTCTATGGCTACACCTTC. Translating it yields CAAIDPGESFYGYTF.

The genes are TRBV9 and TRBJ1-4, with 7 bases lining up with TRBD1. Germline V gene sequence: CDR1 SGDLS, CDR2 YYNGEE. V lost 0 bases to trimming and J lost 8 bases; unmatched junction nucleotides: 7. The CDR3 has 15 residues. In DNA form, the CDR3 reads TGTGCCAGCAGCGTAGGGGACAGCAGGGGAGAAAAACTGTTTTTT. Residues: CASSVGDSRGEKLFF. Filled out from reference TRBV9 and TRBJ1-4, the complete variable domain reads DSGVTQTPKHLITATGQRVTLRCSPRSGDLSVYWYQQSLDQGLQFLIQYYNGEERAKGNILERFSAQQFPDLHSELNLSSLELGDSALYFCASSVGDSRGEKLFFGSGTQLSVL.

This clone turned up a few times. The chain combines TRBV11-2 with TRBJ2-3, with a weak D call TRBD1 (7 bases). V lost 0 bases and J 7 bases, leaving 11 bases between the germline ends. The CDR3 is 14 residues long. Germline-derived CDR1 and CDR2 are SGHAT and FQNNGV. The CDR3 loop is CASSLDSGGYTQYF. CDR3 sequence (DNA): TGTGCCAGCAGCTTAGATTCAGGGGGGTATACGCAGTATTTT. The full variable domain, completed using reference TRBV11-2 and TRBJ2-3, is EAGVAQSPRYKIIEKRQSVAFWCNPISGHATLYWYQQILGQGPKLLIQFQNNGVVDDSQLPKDRFSAERLKGVDSTLKIQPAKLEDSAVYLCASSLDSGGYTQYFGPGTRLTVL.

The CDR3 DNA sequence: TGTGCCAGCAGCGTAGATTGGAGCGGGGTCTCCTACAATGAGCAGTTCTTC. Its protein product is CASSVDWSGVSYNEQFF. The rearrangement links TRBV9 to TRBJ2-1, with TRBD2 matching 7 bases. The CDR3 spans 17 residues. With V trimmed by 0 bases and J by 0 bases, 6 bases remained unmatched. CDR1 and CDR2 (germline): SGDLS, YYNGEE.

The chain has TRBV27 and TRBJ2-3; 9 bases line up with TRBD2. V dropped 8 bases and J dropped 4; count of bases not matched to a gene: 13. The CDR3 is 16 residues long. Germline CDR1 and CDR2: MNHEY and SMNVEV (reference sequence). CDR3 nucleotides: TGTGCCAGCGCAAACTTGGGCGGGAGGGCGGCAGATACGCAGTATTTT. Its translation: CASANLGGRAADTQYF.